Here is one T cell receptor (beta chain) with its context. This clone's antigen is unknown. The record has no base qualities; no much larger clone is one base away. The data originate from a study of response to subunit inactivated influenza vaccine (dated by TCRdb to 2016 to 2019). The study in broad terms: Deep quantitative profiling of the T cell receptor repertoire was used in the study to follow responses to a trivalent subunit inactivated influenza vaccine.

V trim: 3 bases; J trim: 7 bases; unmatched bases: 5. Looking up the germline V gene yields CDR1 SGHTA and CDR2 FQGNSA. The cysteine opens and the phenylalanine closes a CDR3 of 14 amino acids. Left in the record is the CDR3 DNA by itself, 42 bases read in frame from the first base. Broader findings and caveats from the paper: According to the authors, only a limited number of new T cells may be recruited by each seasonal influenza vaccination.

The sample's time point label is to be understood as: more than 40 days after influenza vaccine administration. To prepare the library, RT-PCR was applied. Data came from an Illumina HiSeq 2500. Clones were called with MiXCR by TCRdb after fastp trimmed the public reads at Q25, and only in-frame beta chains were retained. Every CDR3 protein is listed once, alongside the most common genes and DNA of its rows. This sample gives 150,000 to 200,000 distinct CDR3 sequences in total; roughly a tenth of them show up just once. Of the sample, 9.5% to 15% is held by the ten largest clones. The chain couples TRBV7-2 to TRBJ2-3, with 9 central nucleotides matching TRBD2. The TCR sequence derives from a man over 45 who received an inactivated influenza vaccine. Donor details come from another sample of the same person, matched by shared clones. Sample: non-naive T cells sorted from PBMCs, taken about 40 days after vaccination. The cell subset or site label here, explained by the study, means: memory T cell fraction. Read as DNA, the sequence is TGTGCCAGCAGCTTGAAAGGGACTAGCAATACGCAGTATTTT. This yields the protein CASSLKGTSNTQYF.